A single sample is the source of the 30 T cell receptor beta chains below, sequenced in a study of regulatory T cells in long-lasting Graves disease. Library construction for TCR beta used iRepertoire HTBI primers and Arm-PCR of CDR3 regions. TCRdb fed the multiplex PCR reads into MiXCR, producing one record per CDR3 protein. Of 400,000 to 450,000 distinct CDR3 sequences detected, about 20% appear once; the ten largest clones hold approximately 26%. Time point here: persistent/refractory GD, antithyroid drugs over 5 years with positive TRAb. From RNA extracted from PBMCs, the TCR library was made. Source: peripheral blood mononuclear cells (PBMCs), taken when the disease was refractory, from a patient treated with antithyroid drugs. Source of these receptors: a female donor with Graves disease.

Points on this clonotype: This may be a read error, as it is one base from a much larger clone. CDR3 bases: TGTGCCAGCGGTGACGGCTACGAGCAGTACTTC. It is translated as CASGDGYEQYF. V and J are TRBV2 and TRBJ2-7; no definite D call. The CDR3 consists of 11 residues. CDR1 and CDR2 from the germline V gene are SNHLY and FYNNEI.

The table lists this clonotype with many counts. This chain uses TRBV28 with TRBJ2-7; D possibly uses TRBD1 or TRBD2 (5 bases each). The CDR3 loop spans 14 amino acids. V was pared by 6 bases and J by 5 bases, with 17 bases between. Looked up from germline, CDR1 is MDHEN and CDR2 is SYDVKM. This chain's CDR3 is CASSRADMGHEQYF. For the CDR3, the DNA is TGTGCCAGCAGCCGAGCGGACATGGGCCACGAGCAGTACTTC.

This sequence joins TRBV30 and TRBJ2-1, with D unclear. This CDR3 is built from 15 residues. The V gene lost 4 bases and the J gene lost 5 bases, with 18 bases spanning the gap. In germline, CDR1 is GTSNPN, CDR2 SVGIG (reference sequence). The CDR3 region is CAWTWGLVTNNEQFF. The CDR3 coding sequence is TGTGCCTGGACCTGGGGTTTGGTAACCAACAATGAGCAGTTCTTC.

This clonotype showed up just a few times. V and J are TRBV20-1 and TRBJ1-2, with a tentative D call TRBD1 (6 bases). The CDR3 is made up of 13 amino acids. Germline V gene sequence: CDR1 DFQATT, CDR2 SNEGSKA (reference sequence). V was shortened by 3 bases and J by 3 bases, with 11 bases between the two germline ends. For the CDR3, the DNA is TGCAGTGCTAGGGAGGACAGTTACTATGGCTACACCTTC. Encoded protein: CSAREDSYYGYTF.

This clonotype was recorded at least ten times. The CDR3 reads CASSSTGGNNYGYTF. The CDR3 region has the DNA TGTGCCAGCAGTTCGACGGGAGGCAATAACTATGGCTACACCTTC. The V and J genes are TRBV28 and TRBJ1-2; D is ambiguous. The V end lost 4 bases, the J end lost 1 base, and 13 bases lay between the germline ends. The germline V gene has CDR1 MDHEN and CDR2 SYDVKM. The CDR3 consists of 15 residues.

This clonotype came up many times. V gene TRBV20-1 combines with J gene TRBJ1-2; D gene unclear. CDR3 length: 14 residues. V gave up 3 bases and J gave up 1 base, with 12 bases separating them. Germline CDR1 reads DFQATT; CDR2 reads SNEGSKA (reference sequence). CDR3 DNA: TGCAGTGCTAGTTACCGCAAGAATAACTATGGCTACACCTTC. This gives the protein CSASYRKNNYGYTF.

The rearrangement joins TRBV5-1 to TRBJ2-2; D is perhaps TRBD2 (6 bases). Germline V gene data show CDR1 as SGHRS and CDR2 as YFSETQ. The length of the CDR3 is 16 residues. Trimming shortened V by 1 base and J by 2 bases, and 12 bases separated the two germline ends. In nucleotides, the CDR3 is TGCGCCAGCAGCTTGTTCGAGCGGGTTAACACCGGGGAGCTGTTTTTT. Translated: CASSLFERVNTGELFF.

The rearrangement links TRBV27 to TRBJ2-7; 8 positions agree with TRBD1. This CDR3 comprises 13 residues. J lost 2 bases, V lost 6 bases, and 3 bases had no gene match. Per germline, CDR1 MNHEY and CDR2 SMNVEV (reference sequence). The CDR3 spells CASRLQGAYEQYF. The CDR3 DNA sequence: TGTGCCAGCAGGTTACAGGGGGCCTACGAGCAGTACTTC.

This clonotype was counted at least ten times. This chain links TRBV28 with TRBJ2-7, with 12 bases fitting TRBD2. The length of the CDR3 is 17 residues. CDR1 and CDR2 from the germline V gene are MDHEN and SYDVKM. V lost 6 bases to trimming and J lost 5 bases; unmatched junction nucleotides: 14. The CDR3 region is CASRRLAGDLLGHEQYF. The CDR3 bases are TGTGCCAGCAGACGACTAGCGGGAGATCTTTTGGGCCACGAGCAGTACTTC.

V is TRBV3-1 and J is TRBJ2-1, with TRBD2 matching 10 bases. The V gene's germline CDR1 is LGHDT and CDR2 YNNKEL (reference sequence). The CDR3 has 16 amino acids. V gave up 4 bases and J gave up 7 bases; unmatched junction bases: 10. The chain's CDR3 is CASSRLPPAGGNEQFF. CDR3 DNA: TGTGCCAGCAGCCGTCTGCCACCAGCGGGAGGGAATGAGCAGTTCTTC.

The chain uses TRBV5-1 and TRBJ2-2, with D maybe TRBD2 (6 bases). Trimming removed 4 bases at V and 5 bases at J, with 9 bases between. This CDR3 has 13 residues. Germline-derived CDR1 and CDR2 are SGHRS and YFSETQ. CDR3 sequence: CASSARGTGELFF. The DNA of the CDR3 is TGCGCCAGCAGCGCCCGGGGGACCGGGGAGCTGTTTTTT.

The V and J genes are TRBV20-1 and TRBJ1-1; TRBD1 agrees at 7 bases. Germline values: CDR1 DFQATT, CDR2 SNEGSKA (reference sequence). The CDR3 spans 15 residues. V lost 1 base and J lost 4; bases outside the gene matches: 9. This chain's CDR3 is CSARVNRGGSTEAFF. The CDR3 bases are TGCAGTGCTAGAGTGAACAGGGGCGGATCCACTGAAGCTTTCTTT.

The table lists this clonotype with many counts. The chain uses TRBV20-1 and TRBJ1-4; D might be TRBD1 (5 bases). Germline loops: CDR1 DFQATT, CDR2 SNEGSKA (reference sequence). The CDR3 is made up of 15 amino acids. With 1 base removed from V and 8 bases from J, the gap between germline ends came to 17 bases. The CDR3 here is CSARVGHSGGEKLFF. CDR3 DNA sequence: TGCAGTGCTAGAGTCGGACACTCCGGAGGGGAAAAACTGTTTTTT.

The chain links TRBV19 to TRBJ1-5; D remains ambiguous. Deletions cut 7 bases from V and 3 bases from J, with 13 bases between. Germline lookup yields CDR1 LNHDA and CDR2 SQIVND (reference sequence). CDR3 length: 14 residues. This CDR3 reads CASTPGRINQPQHF. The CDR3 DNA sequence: TGTGCCAGTACCCCAGGACGGATCAATCAGCCCCAGCATTTT.

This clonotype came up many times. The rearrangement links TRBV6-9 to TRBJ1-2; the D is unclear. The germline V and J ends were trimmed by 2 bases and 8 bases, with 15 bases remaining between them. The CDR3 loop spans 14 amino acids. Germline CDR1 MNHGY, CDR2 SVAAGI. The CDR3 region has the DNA TGTGCCAGCAGTTATGGGTTTTCGGTGAGGGGCTACACCTTC. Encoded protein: CASSYGFSVRGYTF.

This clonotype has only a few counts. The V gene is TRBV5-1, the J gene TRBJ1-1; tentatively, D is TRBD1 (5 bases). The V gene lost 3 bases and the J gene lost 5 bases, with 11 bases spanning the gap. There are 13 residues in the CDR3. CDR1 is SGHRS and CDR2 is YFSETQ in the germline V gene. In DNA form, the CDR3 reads TGCGCCAGCAGCTCATCAGGGAAAACTGAAGCTTTCTTT. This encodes CASSSSGKTEAFF. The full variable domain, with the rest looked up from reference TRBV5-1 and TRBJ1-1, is KAGVTQTPRYLIKTRGQQVTLSCSPISGHRSVSWYQQTPGQGLQFLFEYFSETQRNKGNFPGRFSGRQFSNSRSEMNVSTLELGDSALYLCASSSSGKTEAFFGQGTRLTVV.

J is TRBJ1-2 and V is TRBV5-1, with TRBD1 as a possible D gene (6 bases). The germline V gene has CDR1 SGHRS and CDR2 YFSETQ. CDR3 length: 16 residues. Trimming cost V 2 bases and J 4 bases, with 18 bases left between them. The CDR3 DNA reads TGCGCCAGCAGCTTACAACTGACAGGAGACTTCTATGGCTACACCTTC. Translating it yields CASSLQLTGDFYGYTF. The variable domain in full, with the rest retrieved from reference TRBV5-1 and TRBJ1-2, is KAGVTQTPRYLIKTRGQQVTLSCSPISGHRSVSWYQQTPGQGLQFLFEYFSETQRNKGNFPGRFSGRQFSNSRSEMNVSTLELGDSALYLCASSLQLTGDFYGYTFGSGTRLTVV.

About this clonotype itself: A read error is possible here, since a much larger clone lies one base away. The CDR3 is CASSPDRFYGYTF. The CDR3 DNA follows: TGTGCCAGCAGCCCAGACAGGTTCTATGGCTACACCTTC. V and J are TRBV12-3 or TRBV12-4 and TRBJ1-2; tentative D call: TRBD1 (6 bases). The V and J ends lost 6 bases and 4 bases respectively, with 12 bases between them. This CDR3 spans 13 amino acids.

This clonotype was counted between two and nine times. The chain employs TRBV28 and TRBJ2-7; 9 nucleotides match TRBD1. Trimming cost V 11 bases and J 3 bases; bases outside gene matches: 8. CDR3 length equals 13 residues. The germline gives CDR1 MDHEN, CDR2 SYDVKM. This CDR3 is CAGATGGLYEQYF. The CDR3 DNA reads TGTGCCGGTGCGACAGGGGGTCTCTACGAGCAGTACTTC.

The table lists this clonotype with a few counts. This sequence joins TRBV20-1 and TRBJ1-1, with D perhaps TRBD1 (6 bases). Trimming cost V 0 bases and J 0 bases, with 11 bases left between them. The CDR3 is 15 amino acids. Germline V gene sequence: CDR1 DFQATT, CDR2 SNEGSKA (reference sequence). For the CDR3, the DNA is TGCAGTGCTAGAGATGACAGGAGGTTGAACACTGAAGCTTTCTTT. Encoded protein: CSARDDRRLNTEAFF.

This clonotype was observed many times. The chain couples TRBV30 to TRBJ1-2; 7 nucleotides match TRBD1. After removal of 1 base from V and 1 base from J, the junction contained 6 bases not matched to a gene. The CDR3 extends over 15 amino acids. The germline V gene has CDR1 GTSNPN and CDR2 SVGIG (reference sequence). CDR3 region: CAWSDRGQFNYGYTF. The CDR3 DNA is TGTGCCTGGAGTGACAGGGGCCAATTTAACTATGGCTACACCTTC.

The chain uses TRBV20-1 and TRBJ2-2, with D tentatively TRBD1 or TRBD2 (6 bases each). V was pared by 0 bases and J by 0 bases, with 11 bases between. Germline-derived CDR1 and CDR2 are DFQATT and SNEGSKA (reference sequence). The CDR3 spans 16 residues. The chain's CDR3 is CSARDHGGANTGELFF. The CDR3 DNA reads TGCAGTGCTAGAGATCACGGGGGCGCGAACACCGGGGAGCTGTTTTTT.

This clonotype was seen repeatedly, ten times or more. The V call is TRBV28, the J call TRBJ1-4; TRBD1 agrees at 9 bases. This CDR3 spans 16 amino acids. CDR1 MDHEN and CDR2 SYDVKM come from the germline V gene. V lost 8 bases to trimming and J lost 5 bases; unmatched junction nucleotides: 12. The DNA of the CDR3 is TGTGCCAGCTCCTCGGCCGGGACAGGGAACAATGAAAAACTGTTTTTT. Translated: CASSSAGTGNNEKLFF.

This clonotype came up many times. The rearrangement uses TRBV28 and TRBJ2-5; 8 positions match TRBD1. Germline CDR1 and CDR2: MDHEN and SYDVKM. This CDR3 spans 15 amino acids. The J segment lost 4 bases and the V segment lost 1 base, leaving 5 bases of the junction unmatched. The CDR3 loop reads CASSLSGGARETQYF. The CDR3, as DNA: TGTGCCAGCAGTTTATCAGGGGGCGCAAGAGAGACCCAGTACTTC. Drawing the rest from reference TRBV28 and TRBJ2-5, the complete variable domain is DVKVTQSSRYLVKRTGEKVFLECVQDMDHENMFWYRQDPGLGLRLIYFSYDVKMKEKGDIPEGYSVSREKKERFSLILESASTNQTSMYLCASSLSGGARETQYFGPGTRLLVL.

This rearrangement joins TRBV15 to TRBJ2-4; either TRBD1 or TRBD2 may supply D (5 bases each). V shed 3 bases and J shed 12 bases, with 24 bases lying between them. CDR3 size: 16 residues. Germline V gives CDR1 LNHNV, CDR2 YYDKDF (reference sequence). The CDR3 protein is CATSRGTGTPRTDQYF. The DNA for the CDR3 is TGTGCCACCAGCAGGGGAACCGGGACGCCTAGAACTGATCAGTACTTC.

CDR3 in DNA: TGTGCCAGTAGTCAGGGTATGCGGTCGACTGAAGCTTTCTTT. Translating it yields CASSQGMRSTEAFF. The chain links TRBV19 to TRBJ1-1; D perhaps matches TRBD1 (5 bases). V lost 5 bases and J lost 5, with 15 bases in between. Germline V gene data show CDR1 as LNHDA and CDR2 as SQIVND (reference sequence). This CDR3 has 14 residues. Supplemented by reference TRBV19 and TRBJ1-1, the full variable domain reads DGGITQSPKYLFRKEGQNVTLSCEQNLNHDAMYWYRQDPGQGLRLIYYSQIVNDFQKGDIAEGYSVSREKKESFPLTVTSAQKNPTAFYLCASSQGMRSTEAFFGQGTRLTVV.

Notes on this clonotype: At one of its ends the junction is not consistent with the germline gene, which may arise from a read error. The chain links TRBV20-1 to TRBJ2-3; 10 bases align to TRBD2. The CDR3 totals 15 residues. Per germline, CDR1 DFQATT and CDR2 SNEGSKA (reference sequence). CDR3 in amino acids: CSAGSSGSPSDAQYF. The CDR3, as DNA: TGCAGTGCCGGCTCTAGCGGGAGTCCGTCAGATGCGCAGTATTTT.

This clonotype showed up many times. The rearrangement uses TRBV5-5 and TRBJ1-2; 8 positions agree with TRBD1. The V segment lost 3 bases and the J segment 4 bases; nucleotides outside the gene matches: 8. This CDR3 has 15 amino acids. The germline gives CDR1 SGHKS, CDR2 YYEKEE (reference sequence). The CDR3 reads CASSYRDRSLYGYTF. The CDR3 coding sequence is TGTGCCAGCAGCTACCGGGACAGGAGTCTCTATGGCTACACCTTC. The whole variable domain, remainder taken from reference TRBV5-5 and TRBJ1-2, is DAGVTQSPTHLIKTRGQQVTLRCSPISGHKSVSWYQQVLGQGPQFIFQYYEKEERGRGNFPDRFSARQFPNYSSELNVNALLLGDSALYLCASSYRDRSLYGYTFGSGTRLTVV.

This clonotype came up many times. The CDR3 coding sequence is TGTGCCAGCCGCCTACTCGAGGGATGGAATCAGCCCCAGCATTTT. Translated: CASRLLEGWNQPQHF. The V and J genes are TRBV2 and TRBJ1-5; D unresolved. V was pared by 8 bases and J by 4 bases, with 18 bases between. The CDR3 extends over 15 amino acids. Germline CDR1 and CDR2: SNHLY and FYNNEI.

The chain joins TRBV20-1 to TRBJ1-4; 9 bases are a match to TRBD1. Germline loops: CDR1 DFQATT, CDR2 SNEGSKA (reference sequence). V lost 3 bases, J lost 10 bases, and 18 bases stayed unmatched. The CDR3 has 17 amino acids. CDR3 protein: CSARGVGTGIYGGKLFF. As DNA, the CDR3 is TGCAGTGCTAGGGGGGTCGGGACAGGGATTTACGGTGGAAAACTGTTTTTT.